Listed here are 9 T cell receptor beta chains from one sample, sequenced in a study of blood T cells in healthy people across ages. Through a sample-barcoded 5' primer and a J-beta primer mix, a second PCR was run for roughly 7 to 12 cycles. TCRdb called the 5' RACE reads again in MiXCR, with one record for every CDR3 protein. The table shows nearly 800,000 distinct CDR3 sequences, with about 56% occurring only once. Sequencing was done on a sample of blood. The receptors derive from a middle-aged man in good health.

The rearrangement uses TRBV7-3 and TRBJ2-1, with D possibly being TRBD1 (5 bases). CDR3 length equals 14 residues. Trimming shortened V by 1 base and J by 8 bases, and 12 bases separated the two germline ends. Germline V CDR1 and CDR2: SGHTA, FQGTGA. This CDR3 reads CASSLRSGIDEQFF. The CDR3 DNA follows: TGTGCCAGCAGCTTAAGATCAGGGATCGATGAGCAGTTCTTC.

The V gene is TRBV7-3, the J gene TRBJ1-5, with D maybe TRBD1 (5 bases). V was pared by 3 bases and J by 5 bases, with 14 bases between. Germline V gene lookup returns CDR1 SGHTA and CDR2 FQGTGA. The CDR3 spans 15 residues. In DNA form, the CDR3 reads TGTGCCAGCAGCTTCGCGCAGGGACCTGATCAGCCCCAGCATTTT. Translating it yields CASSFAQGPDQPQHF.

This clonotype was seen more than once but under ten times. V is TRBV4-3 and J is TRBJ2-7, with D perhaps given as TRBD1 or TRBD2 (5 bases each). Germline-derived CDR1 and CDR2 are LGHNA and YSLEER. The V end was cut by 1 base, the J end by 2 bases, with 12 bases between. The CDR3 runs to 15 residues. For the CDR3, the DNA is TGCGCCAGCAGCCAAGGAGGGGTTCTTGCCTACGAGCAGTACTTC. Protein product: CASSQGGVLAYEQYF.

Note on this clonotype: This could be a read error, since a much larger clone is one nucleotide away. The chain has TRBV7-3 and TRBJ1-6; D is possibly TRBD1 (5 bases). Germline V CDR1 and CDR2: SGHTA, FQGTGA. The CDR3 covers 13 residues. CDR3 protein: CASGLGAGTPLHF. In DNA form, the CDR3 reads TGTGCCAGCGGCTTAGGGGCAGGGACACCCCTCCACTTT. Supplemented by reference TRBV7-3 and TRBJ1-6, the full variable domain reads GAGVSQTPSNKVTEKGKYVELRCDPISGHTALYWYRQSLGQGPEFLIYFQGTGAADDSGLPNDRFFAVRPEGSVSTLKIQRTERGDSAVYLCASGLGAGTPLHFGNGTRLTVT.

Only a few counts were recorded for this clonotype. V and J are TRBV3-1 and TRBJ1-5; D remains ambiguous. From germline, CDR1 is LGHDT and CDR2 YNNKEL (reference sequence). The CDR3 consists of 15 residues. V lost 3 bases and J lost 7, with 16 bases in between. The CDR3 sequence: CASSHSTAARQPQHF. In DNA form, the CDR3 reads TGTGCCAGCAGCCATTCAACGGCTGCTCGGCAGCCCCAGCATTTT.

The chain couples TRBV5-5 to TRBJ1-6; the D is unclear. Per the germline V gene, CDR1 is SGHKS and CDR2 is YYEKEE (reference sequence). V dropped 6 bases and J dropped 5 bases, with 12 bases sitting between them. This CDR3 contains 14 residues. DNA for the CDR3: TGTGCCAGCACCCATGTGGCAGATAATTCACCCCTCCACTTT. Amino acids: CASTHVADNSPLHF.

The rearrangement uses TRBV6-1 and TRBJ2-7, with 10 bases fitting TRBD1. The CDR3 has 14 amino acids. Trimming at V came to 6 bases and at J to 2 bases, leaving 4 bases not matched to a gene. Germline lookup yields CDR1 MNHNS and CDR2 SASEGT. Here the CDR3 reads CASSGDRGPYEQYF. The DNA of the CDR3 is TGTGCCAGCAGCGGGGACAGGGGTCCCTACGAGCAGTACTTC.

This clonotype appeared a single time. The chain carries TRBV5-1 and TRBJ2-5; 13 nucleotides match TRBD2. The CDR3 spans 16 residues. V lost 3 bases to trimming and J lost 2 bases; unmatched junction nucleotides: 4. The V gene's germline CDR1 is SGHRS and CDR2 YFSETQ. Here the CDR3 reads CASSWGTSGEQETQYF. The DNA of the CDR3 is TGCGCCAGCAGCTGGGGGACTAGCGGGGAGCAAGAGACCCAGTACTTC.

The DNA of the CDR3 is TGTGCCACCAGCCTGACAGGGGTAGGCAATGAGCAGTTCTTC. Translated, it gives CATSLTGVGNEQFF. The chain links TRBV24-1 to TRBJ2-1, with TRBD1 matching over 8 bases. Trimming cost V 7 bases and J 6 bases; bases outside gene matches: 7. This CDR3 is 14 amino acids long. Germline assignment: CDR1 KGHDR and CDR2 SFDVKD.